Below are 18 T cell receptor beta chains sequenced from a single sample in a study of T cell changes during pregnancy in multiple sclerosis. Generated by immunoSEQ multiplex PCR, the TCRdb table keeps only in-frame clones and is missing some. The sample lists tens of thousands of clones; roughly 89% were seen once. Material: peripheral blood, obtained in the second trimester of pregnancy. The receptors shown here come from a female donor with multiple sclerosis, enrolled in a pregnancy study.

The rearrangement links TRBV13 to TRBJ2-4; 8 bases fit TRBD2. This CDR3 has 15 residues. The V gene's germline CDR1 is PRHDT and CDR2 FYEKMQ (reference sequence). The ends lost 3 bases at V and 9 bases at J; junction bases unmatched: 10. The CDR3 region is CASSLVSGGAGIQYF. The CDR3 DNA reads as TGTGCCAGCAGCTTGGTTTCCGGGGGGGCGGGCATTCAGTACTTC. The full variable domain, its missing parts supplied by reference TRBV13 and TRBJ2-4, is AAGVIQSPRHLIKEKRETATLKCYPIPRHDTVYWYQQGPGQDPQFLISFYEKMQSDKGSIPDRFSAQQFSDYHSELNMSSLELGDSALYFCASSLVSGGAGIQYFGAGTRLSVL.

The chain couples TRBV7-2 to TRBJ1-6; D is perhaps TRBD1 (6 bases). Trimming removed 4 bases at V and 8 bases at J, with 18 bases between. The CDR3 sequence is 16 residues long. Looked up from germline, CDR1 is SGHTA and CDR2 is FQGNSA. CDR3 in amino acids: CASSYPQGIVDSPLHF. CDR3 DNA sequence: TGTGCCAGCAGCTATCCCCAGGGGATAGTTGATTCACCCCTCCACTTT.

The rearrangement joins TRBV10-3 to TRBJ1-1; 7 nucleotides line up with TRBD1. CDR1 ENHRY and CDR2 SYGVKD come from the germline V gene. This CDR3 contains 13 residues. The junction had 1 base not matched to a gene; V was cut back by 6 bases and J by 0 bases. The DNA for the CDR3 is TGTGCCATCAGGGGGACAGTGAACACTGAAGCTTTCTTT. It is translated as CAIRGTVNTEAFF.

Concerning this clone itself: The same CDR3 also results from other DNA sequences found in this sample. The rearrangement uses TRBV4-2 and TRBJ2-3; the D is unclear. The CDR3 has 11 residues. Trimming shortened V by 3 bases and J by 5 bases, and 3 bases separated the two germline ends. The V gene's germline CDR1 is LGHNA and CDR2 YNFKEQ. The CDR3 here is CASSHRDTQYF. The CDR3 DNA follows: TGTGCCAGCAGCCATCGAGATACGCAGTATTTT.

The CDR3 coding sequence is TGTGCCAGCCTTGACAGCCAGAACACTGAAGCTTTCTTT. This gives the protein CASLDSQNTEAFF. V and J are TRBV2 and TRBJ1-1, with a weak D call TRBD1 (5 bases). Germline V gene data show CDR1 as SNHLY and CDR2 as FYNNEI. With 8 bases removed from V and 1 base from J, the gap between germline ends came to 11 bases. This CDR3 spans 13 amino acids.

The CDR3 sequence is CASSQQSGSLSTDTQYF. The CDR3 DNA sequence: TGTGCCAGCAGTCAACAAAGCGGGAGTCTGAGCACAGATACGCAGTATTTT. V gene TRBV28 combines with J gene TRBJ2-3, with 8 bases identical to TRBD2. CDR3 length equals 17 residues. J lost 0 bases, V lost 5 bases, and 10 bases had no gene match. Germline CDR1 is MDHEN and CDR2 is SYDVKM.

This CDR3 is CAISDPATSGGAGGRTGELFF. The CDR3, as DNA: TGTGCCATCAGTGATCCGGCGACTAGCGGGGGGGCCGGAGGGCGAACCGGGGAGCTGTTTTTT. The chain combines TRBV10-3 with TRBJ2-2; 14 nucleotides agree with TRBD2. The CDR3 consists of 21 residues. Germline V gene data show CDR1 as ENHRY and CDR2 as SYGVKD. The junction had 17 bases not matched to a gene; V was cut back by 3 bases and J by 5 bases.

CDR3 loop: CASSTDRNNGYTF. DNA for the CDR3: TGTGCCAGCAGCACCGACAGAAATAATGGCTACACCTTC. The chain recombines TRBV5-4 with TRBJ1-2, with D tentatively TRBD1 (5 bases). V was cut by 4 bases and J by 6 bases, with 13 bases left in between. The germline V gene encodes CDR1 SGHNT and CDR2 YYREEE (reference sequence). The CDR3 runs to 13 residues.

This chain uses TRBV5-1 with TRBJ2-7, with D perhaps matching TRBD2 (5 bases). Germline CDR1 is SGHRS and CDR2 is YFSETQ. Trimming removed 4 bases at V and 3 bases at J, with 11 bases between. The CDR3 length is 13 residues. This chain's CDR3 is CASSPSEGYEQYF. The CDR3 bases are TGCGCCAGCAGCCCAAGTGAGGGCTACGAGCAGTACTTC.

This chain joins TRBV7-7 and TRBJ2-1, with 10 bases matching TRBD1. CDR3 length: 12 amino acids. Germline loops: CDR1 SSHAT, CDR2 FNYEAQ (reference sequence). The J segment lost 15 bases and the V segment lost 5 bases, leaving 7 bases of the junction unmatched. This CDR3 reads CASSGTGQGLFF. The DNA for the CDR3 is TGTGCCAGCAGCGGCACGGGACAGGGGTTGTTCTTC. The full variable domain, rest sourced from reference TRBV7-7 and TRBJ2-1, is GAGVSQSPRYKVTKRGQDVTLRCDPISSHATLYWYQQALGQGPEFLTYFNYEAQPDKSGLPSDRFSAERPEGSISTLTIQRTEQRDSAMYRCASSGTGQGLFFGPGTRLTVL.

V usage is TRBV28 and J usage is TRBJ1-5; possibly TRBD1 for D (5 bases). Germline CDR1 MDHEN, CDR2 SYDVKM. V dropped 5 bases and J dropped 5 bases, with 19 bases sitting between them. CDR3 length: 16 residues. The CDR3 protein is CASSPIGRGKYQPQHF. CDR3 DNA: TGTGCCAGCAGTCCCATTGGGAGGGGCAAGTATCAGCCCCAGCATTTT.

The chain employs TRBV29-1 and TRBJ2-4; 7 bases agree with TRBD2. V was pared by 5 bases and J by 7 bases, with 5 bases of the junction left unmatched. CDR3 length: 12 residues. CDR1 is SQVTM, CDR2 ANQGSEA, per germline. CDR3 nucleotide sequence: TGCAGCGTTTCCGGGGAGGGGAACATTCAGTACTTC. It codes for CSVSGEGNIQYF.

The gene calls are TRBV19 and TRBJ1-6; 7 positions match TRBD1. The ends lost 5 bases at V and 4 bases at J; junction bases unmatched: 8. CDR3 length equals 16 residues. Germline V gives CDR1 LNHDA, CDR2 SQIVND (reference sequence). The CDR3 protein is CASSVGRQGYNSPLHF. The CDR3 bases are TGTGCCAGTAGTGTCGGACGACAGGGTTATAATTCACCCCTCCACTTT.

This chain uses TRBV19 with TRBJ2-5, with TRBD1 matching over 9 bases. Losses at the gene ends were 7 bases for V and 4 bases for J; bases not matched to a gene: 7. CDR1 and CDR2 (germline): LNHDA, SQIVND (reference sequence). This CDR3 spans 14 amino acids. The CDR3 protein is CASTLTGGGETQYF. CDR3 nucleotide sequence: TGTGCCAGTACCCTAACAGGGGGCGGAGAGACCCAGTACTTC.

The rearrangement uses TRBV6-4 and TRBJ2-2; D is ambiguous. V was pared by 2 bases and J by 5 bases, with 6 bases between. The CDR3 runs to 13 residues. Germline CDR1 is MRHNA and CDR2 is SNTAGT. CDR3: CASSDKSTGELFF. The CDR3 DNA reads TGTGCCAGCAGTGACAAGAGTACCGGGGAGCTGTTTTTT.

This chain joins TRBV11-3 and TRBJ2-5; 8 bases agree with TRBD1. The germline V gene has CDR1 SGHNT and CDR2 YENEEA. The V and J ends lost 5 bases and 3 bases, in that order; junction bases with no gene match: 5. The length of the CDR3 is 14 residues. The CDR3 is CASSPPGGEETQYF. The DNA of the CDR3 is TGTGCCAGCAGCCCCCCAGGGGGCGAAGAGACCCAGTACTTC.

This clone occurred once. V usage is TRBV7-2 and J usage is TRBJ2-5; D ambiguous. Between the trimmed V and J ends, which lost 1 base and 1 base, there was a span of 7 bases. The CDR3 has 14 residues. Germline-derived CDR1 and CDR2 are SGHTA and FQGNSA. This CDR3 is CASSLVAAQETQYF. In DNA, the CDR3 is TGTGCCAGCAGCTTAGTAGCAGCCCAAGAGACCCAGTACTTC.

CDR3 nucleotides: TGTGCCAGCAGTTACCTGGACAGCCAAGAGACCCAGTACTTC. Amino acids: CASSYLDSQETQYF. The gene calls are TRBV6-5 and TRBJ2-5; possible D gene TRBD1, 6 bases. Per germline, CDR1 MNHEY and CDR2 SVGAGI. The germline V and J ends were trimmed by 2 bases and 1 base, with 8 bases remaining between them. The CDR3 covers 14 residues.